This T cell receptor beta chain originates from a study of vaccination and CD4 T cells after COVID-19. The wider study: The study drew post-COVID samples a median around 100 days after diagnosis (range 35 to 161). Overlapping peptides covering the spike proteins of SARS-CoV-2, HCoV-NL63, HCoV-OC43 and HCoV-229E were added to stimulate cells.

Oncomine TCR Beta short-read sequencing was applied to DNA from cultured CD4+ T cells. TCRdb passed the PCR reads through MiXCR, listing each CDR3 protein once. The table records roughly 8,900 distinct CDR3 sequences, under 60% of them present only once. As for treatment: approximately 9-day PBMC culture with coronavirus spike peptide pools or control peptides (ViraFEST assay). CDR1 is MNHNS, CDR2 SASEGT, per germline. With 10 bases removed from V and 0 bases from J, the gap between germline ends came to 12 bases. This CDR3 is 13 amino acids long. As concerns this clonotype: Its antigen remains unknown.

Material for sequencing was CD4+ T cells from blood, cultured in vitro. This receptor was obtained from a human donor who had recovered from COVID-19. The genes are TRBV6-1 and TRBJ1-1; a weak D match, TRBD1 (5 bases). The CDR3 here is CAIGGPMNTEAFF. CDR3 bases: TGTGCCATCGGGGGACCGATGAACACTGAAGCTTTCTTT.